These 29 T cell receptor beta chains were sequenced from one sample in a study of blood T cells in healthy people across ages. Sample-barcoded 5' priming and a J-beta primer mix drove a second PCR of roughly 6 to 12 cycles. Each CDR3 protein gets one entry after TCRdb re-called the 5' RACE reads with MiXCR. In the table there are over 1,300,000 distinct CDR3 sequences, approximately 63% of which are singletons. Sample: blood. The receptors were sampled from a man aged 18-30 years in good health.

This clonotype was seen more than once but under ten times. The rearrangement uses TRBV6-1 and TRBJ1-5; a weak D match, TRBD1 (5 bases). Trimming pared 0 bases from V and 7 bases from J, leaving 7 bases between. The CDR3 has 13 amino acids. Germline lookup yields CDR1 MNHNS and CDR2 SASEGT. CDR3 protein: CASSEARGQPQHF. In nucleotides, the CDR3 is TGTGCCAGCAGTGAAGCGAGGGGCCAGCCCCAGCATTTT.

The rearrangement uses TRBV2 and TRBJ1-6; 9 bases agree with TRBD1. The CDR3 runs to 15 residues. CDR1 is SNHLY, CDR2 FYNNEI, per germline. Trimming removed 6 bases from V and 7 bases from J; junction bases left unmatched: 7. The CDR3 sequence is CASSERQGGNSPLHF. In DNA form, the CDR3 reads TGTGCCAGCAGCGAACGACAGGGGGGGAATTCACCCCTCCACTTT.

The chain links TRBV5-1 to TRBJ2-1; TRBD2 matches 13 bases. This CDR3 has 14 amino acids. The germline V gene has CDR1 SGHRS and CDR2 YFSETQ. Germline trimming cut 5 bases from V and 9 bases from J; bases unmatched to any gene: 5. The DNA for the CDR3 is TGCGCCAGCAGTCGGACTAGCGGGAGAGTTGAGCAGTTCTTC. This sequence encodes CASSRTSGRVEQFF.

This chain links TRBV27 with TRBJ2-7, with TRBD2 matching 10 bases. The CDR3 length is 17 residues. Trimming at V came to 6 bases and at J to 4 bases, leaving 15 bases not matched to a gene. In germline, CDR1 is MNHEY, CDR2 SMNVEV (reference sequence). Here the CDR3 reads CASRASGSPTRGYEQYF. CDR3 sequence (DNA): TGTGCCAGCAGGGCTAGCGGGAGCCCAACCCGGGGGTACGAGCAGTACTTC.

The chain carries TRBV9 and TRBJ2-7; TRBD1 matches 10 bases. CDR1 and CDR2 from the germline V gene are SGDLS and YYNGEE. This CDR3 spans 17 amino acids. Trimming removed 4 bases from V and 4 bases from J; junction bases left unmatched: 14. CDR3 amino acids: CASSMGQGTQFRYEQYF. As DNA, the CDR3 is TGTGCCAGCAGCATGGGACAGGGGACCCAGTTTAGGTACGAGCAGTACTTC. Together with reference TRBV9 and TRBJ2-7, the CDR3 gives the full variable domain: DSGVTQTPKHLITATGQRVTLRCSPRSGDLSVYWYQQSLDQGLQFLIQYYNGEERAKGNILERFSAQQFPDLHSELNLSSLELGDSALYFCASSMGQGTQFRYEQYFGPGTRLTVT.

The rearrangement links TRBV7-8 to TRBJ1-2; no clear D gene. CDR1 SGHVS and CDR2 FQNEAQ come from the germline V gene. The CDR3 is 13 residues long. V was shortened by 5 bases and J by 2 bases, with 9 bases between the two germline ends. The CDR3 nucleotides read TGTGCCAGCAGCGTCGGATTAAACTATGGCTACACCTTC. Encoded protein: CASSVGLNYGYTF.

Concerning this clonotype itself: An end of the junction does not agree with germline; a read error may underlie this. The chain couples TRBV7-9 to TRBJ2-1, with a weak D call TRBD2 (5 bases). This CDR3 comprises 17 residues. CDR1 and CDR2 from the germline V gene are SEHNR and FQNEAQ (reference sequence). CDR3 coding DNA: TGTGCCGGCAGCTTAGCGCTGGGCCTACGGGGCTACAATGAGCAGTTCTTC. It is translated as CAGSLALGLRGYNEQFF.

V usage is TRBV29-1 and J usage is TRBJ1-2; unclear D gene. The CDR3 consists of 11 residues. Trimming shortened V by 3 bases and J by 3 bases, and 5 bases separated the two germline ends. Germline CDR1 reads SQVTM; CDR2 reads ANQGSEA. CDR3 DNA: TGCAGCGTTGAGCAGGACTATGGCTACACCTTC. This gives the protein CSVEQDYGYTF.

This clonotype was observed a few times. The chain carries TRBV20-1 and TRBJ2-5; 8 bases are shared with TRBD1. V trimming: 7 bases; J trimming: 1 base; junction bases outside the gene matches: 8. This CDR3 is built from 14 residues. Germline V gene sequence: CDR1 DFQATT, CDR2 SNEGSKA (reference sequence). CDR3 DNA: TGCAGTGGTCCTTCAGGACAGGGCCAAGAGACCCAGTACTTC. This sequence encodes CSGPSGQGQETQYF.

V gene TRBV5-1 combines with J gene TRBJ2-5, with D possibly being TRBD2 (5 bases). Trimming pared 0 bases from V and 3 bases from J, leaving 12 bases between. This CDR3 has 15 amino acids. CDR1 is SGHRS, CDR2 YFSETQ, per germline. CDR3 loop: CASSLDRGAEETQYF. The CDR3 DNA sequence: TGCGCCAGCAGCTTGGACCGGGGTGCGGAAGAGACCCAGTACTTC.

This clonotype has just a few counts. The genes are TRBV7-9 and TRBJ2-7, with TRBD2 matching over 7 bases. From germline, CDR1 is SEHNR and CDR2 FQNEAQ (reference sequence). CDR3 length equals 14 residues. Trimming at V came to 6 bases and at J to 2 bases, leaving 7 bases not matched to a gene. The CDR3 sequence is CASSLPGGPYEQYF. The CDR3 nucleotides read TGTGCCAGCAGTTTGCCGGGGGGACCCTACGAGCAGTACTTC. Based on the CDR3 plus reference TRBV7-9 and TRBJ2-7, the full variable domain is DTGVSQNPRHKITKRGQNVTFRCDPISEHNRLYWYRQTLGQGPEFLTYFQNEAQLEKSRLLSDRFSAERPKGSFSTLEIQRTEQGDSAMYLCASSLPGGPYEQYFGPGTRLTVT.

In DNA form, the CDR3 reads TGCGCCAGCAGCCAAGACCGAGCGGGGGGGCCCAACAATGAGCAGTATTTT. Its protein is CASSQDRAGGPNNEQYF. The chain joins TRBV4-3 to TRBJ2-3; 10 nucleotides line up with TRBD2. V shed 0 bases and J 11 bases; nucleotides not matched to a gene: 14. The CDR3 loop spans 17 amino acids. Per the germline V gene, CDR1 is LGHNA and CDR2 is YSLEER.

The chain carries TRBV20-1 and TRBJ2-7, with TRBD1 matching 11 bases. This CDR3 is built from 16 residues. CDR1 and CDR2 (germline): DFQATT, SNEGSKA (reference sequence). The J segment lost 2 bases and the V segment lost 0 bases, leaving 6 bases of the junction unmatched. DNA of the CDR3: TGCAGTGCTAGAGACAATTTGGGACAGGGGGCCTACGAGCAGTACTTC. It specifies CSARDNLGQGAYEQYF.

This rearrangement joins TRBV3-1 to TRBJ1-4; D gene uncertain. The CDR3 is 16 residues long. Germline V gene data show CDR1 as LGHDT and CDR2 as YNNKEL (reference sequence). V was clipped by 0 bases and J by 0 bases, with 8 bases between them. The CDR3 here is CASSQDVAATNEKLFF. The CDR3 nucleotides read TGTGCCAGCAGCCAAGATGTGGCTGCAACTAATGAAAAACTGTTTTTT.

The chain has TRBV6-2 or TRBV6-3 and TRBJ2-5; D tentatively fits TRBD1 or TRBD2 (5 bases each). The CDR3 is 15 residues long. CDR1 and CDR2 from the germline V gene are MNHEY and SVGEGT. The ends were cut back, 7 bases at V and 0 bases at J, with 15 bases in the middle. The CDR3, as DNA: TGTGCCAGCACCAGACGGGGCAATTACCAAGAGACCCAGTACTTC. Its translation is CASTRRGNYQETQYF.

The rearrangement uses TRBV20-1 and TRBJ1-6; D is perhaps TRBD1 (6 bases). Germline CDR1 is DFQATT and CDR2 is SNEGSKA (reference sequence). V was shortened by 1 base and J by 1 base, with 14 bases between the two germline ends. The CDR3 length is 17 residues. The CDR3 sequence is CSARGIPRGSYNSPLHF. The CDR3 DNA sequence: TGCAGTGCTAGAGGGATCCCGAGGGGGTCCTATAATTCACCCCTCCACTTT.

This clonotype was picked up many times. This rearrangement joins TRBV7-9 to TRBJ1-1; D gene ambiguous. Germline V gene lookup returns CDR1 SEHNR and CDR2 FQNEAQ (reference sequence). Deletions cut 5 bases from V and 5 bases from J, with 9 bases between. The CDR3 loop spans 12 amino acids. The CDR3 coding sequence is TGTGCCAGCAGCCTCCAGAGAACTGAAGCTTTCTTT. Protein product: CASSLQRTEAFF.

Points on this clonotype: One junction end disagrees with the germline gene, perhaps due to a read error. The CDR3 nucleotides read TGCGCCAGCAGCCAAGAAGGGGGATATGGCCACACCTTC. Translation gives CASSQEGGYGHTF. The chain is built from TRBV4-1 and TRBJ1-2, with D perhaps matching TRBD1 (6 bases). CDR3 length equals 13 residues. Germline V gives CDR1 MGHRA, CDR2 YSYEKL.

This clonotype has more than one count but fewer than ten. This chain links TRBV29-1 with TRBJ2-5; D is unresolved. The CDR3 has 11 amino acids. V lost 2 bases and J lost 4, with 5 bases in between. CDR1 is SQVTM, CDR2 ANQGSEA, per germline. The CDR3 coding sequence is TGCAGCGTTGAATTTGGAGAGACCCAGTACTTC. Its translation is CSVEFGETQYF.

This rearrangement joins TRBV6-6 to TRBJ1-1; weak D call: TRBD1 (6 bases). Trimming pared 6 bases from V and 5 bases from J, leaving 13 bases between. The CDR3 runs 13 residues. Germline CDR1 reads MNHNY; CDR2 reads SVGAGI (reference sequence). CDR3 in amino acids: CASSVGGRTEAFF. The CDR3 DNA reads TGTGCCAGCAGCGTCGGGGGCAGGACTGAAGCTTTCTTT.

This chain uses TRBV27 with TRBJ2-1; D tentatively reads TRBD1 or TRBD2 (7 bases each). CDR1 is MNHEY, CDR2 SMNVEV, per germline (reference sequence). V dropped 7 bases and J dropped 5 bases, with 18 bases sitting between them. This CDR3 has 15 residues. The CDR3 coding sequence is TGTGCCAGCACCAGGGGGGGCGTGAAAAACAATGAGCAGTTCTTC. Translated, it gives CASTRGGVKNNEQFF.

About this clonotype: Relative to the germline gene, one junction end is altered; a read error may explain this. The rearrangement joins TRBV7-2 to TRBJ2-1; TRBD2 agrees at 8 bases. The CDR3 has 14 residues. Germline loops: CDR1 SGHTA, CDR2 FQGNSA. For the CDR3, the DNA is TGCGCCAGCAGCTTACTGACTAGCGCCCCAGAGCAGTTCTTC. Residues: CASSLLTSAPEQFF.

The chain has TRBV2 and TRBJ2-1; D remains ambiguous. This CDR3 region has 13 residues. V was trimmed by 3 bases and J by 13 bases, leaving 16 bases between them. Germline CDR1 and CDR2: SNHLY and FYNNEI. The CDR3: CASSDSELETQFF. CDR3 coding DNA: TGTGCCAGCAGTGACTCAGAGTTGGAGACCCAGTTCTTC.

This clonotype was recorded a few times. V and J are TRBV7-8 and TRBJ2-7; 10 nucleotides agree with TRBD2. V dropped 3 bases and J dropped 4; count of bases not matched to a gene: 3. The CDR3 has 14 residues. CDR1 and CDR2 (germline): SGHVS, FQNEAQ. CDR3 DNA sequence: TGTGCCAGCAGCTTTCCTAGCGGGGGTTACGAGCAGTACTTC. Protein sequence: CASSFPSGGYEQYF.

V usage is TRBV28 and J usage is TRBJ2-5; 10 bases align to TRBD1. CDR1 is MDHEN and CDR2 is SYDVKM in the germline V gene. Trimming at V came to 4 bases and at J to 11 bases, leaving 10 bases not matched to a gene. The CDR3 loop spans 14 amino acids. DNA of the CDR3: TGTGCCAGCAGTTCACGACAGGGGGCTCTATCGCAGTACTTC. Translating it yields CASSSRQGALSQYF. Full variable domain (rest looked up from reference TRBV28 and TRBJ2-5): DVKVTQSSRYLVKRTGEKVFLECVQDMDHENMFWYRQDPGLGLRLIYFSYDVKMKEKGDIPEGYSVSREKKERFSLILESASTNQTSMYLCASSSRQGALSQYFGPGTRLLVL.

CDR3 in amino acids: CAWRLGEKLFF. The CDR3 coding sequence is TGTGCCTGGAGACTCGGCGAAAAACTGTTTTTT. The chain employs TRBV30 and TRBJ1-4; D uncertain. This CDR3 region has 11 residues. Germline V gives CDR1 GTSNPN, CDR2 SVGIG (reference sequence). Between the trimmed V and J ends, which lost 3 bases and 8 bases, there was a span of 7 bases. Full variable domain (rest looked up from reference TRBV30 and TRBJ1-4): SQTIHQWPATLVQPVGSPLSLECTVEGTSNPNLYWYRQAAGRGLQLLFYSVGIGQISSEVPQNLSASRPQDRQFILSSKKLLLSDSGFYLCAWRLGEKLFFGSGTQLSVL.

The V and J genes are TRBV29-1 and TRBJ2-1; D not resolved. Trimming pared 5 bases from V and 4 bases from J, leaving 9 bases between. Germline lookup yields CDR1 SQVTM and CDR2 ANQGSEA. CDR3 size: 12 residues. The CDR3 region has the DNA TGCAGCGTTATTACATTGTACAATGAGCAGTTCTTC. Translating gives CSVITLYNEQFF.

CDR3 residues: CASSVWEGYGYTF. CDR3 nucleotide sequence: TGTGCCAGCAGCGTATGGGAGGGCTATGGCTACACCTTC. J is TRBJ1-2 and V is TRBV11-2; D unclear. Trimming pared 5 bases from V and 4 bases from J, leaving 11 bases between. CDR3 length: 13 residues. From germline, CDR1 is SGHAT and CDR2 FQNNGV.

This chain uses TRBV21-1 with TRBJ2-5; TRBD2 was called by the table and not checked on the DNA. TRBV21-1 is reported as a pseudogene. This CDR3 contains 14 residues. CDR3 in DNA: TGTGCCAGCAGCAACCGTCCGGACTGGCAGACCCAGTACTTC. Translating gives CASSNRPDWQTQYF.